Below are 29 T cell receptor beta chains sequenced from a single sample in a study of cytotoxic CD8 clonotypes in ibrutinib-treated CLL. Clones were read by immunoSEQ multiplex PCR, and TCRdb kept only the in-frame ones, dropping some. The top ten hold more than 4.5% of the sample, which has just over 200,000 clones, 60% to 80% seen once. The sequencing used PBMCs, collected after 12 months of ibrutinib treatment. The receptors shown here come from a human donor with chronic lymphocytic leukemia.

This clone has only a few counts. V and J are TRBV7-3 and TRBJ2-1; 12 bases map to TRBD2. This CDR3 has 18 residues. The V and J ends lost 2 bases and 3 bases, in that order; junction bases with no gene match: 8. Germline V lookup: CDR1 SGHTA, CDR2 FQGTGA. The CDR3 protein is CASSLRGGLAGYYNEQFF. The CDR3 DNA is TGTGCCAGCAGCTTACGGGGCGGACTAGCGGGATACTACAATGAGCAGTTCTTC.

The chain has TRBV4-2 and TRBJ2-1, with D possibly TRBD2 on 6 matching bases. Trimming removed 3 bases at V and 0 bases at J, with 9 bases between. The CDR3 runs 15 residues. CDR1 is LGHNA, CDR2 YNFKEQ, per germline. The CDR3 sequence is CASSHAGSSYNEQFF. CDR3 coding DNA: TGTGCCAGCAGCCACGCGGGAAGCTCCTACAATGAGCAGTTCTTC.

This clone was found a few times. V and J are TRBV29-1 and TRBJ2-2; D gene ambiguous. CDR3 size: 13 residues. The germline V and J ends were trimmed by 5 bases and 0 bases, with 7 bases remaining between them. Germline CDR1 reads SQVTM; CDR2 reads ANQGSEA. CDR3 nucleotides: TGCAGCGTTTCGGGTCCGAACACCGGGGAGCTGTTTTTT. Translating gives CSVSGPNTGELFF.

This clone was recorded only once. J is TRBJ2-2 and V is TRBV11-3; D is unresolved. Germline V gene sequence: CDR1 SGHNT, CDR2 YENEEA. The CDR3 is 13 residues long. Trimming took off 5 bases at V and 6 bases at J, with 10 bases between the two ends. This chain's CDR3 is CASSRTRSGELFF. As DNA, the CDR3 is TGTGCCAGCAGCCGCACCCGCTCCGGGGAGCTGTTTTTT.

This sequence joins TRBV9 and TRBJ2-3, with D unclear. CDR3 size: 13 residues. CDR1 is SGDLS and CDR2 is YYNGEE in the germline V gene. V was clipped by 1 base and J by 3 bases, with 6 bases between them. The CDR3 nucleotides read TGTGCCAGCAGCGTACCAGGAACAGATACGCAGTATTTT. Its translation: CASSVPGTDTQYF.

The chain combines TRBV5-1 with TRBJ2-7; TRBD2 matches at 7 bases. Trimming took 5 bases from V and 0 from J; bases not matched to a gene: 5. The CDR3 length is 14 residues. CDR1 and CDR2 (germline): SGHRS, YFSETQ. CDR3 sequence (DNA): TGCGCCAGCAGACCTAGCGGTAGCTCCTACGAGCAGTACTTC. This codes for CASRPSGSSYEQYF.

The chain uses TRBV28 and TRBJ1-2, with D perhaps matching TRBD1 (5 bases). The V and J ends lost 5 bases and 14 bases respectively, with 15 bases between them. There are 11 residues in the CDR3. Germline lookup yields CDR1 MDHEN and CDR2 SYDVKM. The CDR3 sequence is CASSGGTPWTF. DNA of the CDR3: TGTGCCAGCAGTGGGGGGACCCCTTGGACCTTC.

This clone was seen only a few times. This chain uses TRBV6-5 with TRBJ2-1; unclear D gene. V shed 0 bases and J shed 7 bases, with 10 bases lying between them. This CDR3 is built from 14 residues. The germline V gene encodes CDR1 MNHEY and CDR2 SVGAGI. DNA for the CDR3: TGTGCCAGCAGTTACTCGATTTTGGGTAATGAGCAGTTCTTC. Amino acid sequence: CASSYSILGNEQFF.

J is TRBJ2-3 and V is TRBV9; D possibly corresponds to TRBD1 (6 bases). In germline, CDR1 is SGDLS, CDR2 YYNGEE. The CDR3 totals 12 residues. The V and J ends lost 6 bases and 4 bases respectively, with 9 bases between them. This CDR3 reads CASTNRADTQYF. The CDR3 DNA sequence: TGTGCCAGCACGAACAGGGCAGATACGCAGTATTTT. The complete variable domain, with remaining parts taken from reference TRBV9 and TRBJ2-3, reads DSGVTQTPKHLITATGQRVTLRCSPRSGDLSVYWYQQSLDQGLQFLIQYYNGEERAKGNILERFSAQQFPDLHSELNLSSLELGDSALYFCASTNRADTQYFGPGTRLTVL.

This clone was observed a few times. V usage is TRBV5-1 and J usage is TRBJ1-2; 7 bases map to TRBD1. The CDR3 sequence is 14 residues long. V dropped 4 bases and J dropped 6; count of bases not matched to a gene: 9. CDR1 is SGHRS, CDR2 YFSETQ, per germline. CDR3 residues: CASSGRDSSDGYTF. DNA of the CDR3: TGCGCCAGCAGCGGCCGGGACAGTTCAGATGGCTACACCTTC. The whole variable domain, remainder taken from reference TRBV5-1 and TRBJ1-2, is KAGVTQTPRYLIKTRGQQVTLSCSPISGHRSVSWYQQTPGQGLQFLFEYFSETQRNKGNFPGRFSGRQFSNSRSEMNVSTLELGDSALYLCASSGRDSSDGYTFGSGTRLTVV.

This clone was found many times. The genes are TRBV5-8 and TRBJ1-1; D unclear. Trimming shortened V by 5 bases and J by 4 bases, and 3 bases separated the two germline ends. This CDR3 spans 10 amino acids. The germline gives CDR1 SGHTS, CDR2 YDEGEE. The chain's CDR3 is CASRITEAFF. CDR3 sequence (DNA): TGTGCCAGCAGAATCACTGAAGCTTTCTTT.

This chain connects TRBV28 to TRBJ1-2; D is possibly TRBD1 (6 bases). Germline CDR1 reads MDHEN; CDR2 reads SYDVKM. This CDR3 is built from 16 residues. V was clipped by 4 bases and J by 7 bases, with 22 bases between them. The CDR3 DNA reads TGTGCCAGCAGTTCCCCGGCCGGGGGCGCGCTAAGTGGCTACACCTTC. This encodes CASSSPAGGALSGYTF.

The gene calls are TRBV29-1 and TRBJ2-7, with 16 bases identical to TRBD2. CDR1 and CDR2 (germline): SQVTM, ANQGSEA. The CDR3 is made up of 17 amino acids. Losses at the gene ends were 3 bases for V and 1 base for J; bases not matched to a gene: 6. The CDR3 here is CSVETGLAGGLSYEQYF. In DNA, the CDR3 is TGCAGCGTTGAGACGGGACTAGCGGGAGGGTTATCCTACGAGCAGTACTTC.

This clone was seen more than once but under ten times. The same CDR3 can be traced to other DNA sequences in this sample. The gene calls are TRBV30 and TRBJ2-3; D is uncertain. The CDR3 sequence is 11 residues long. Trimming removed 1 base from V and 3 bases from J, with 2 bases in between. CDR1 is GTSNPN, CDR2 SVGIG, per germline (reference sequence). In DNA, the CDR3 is TGTGCCTGGAGTGGAACAGATACGCAGTATTTT. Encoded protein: CAWSGTDTQYF.

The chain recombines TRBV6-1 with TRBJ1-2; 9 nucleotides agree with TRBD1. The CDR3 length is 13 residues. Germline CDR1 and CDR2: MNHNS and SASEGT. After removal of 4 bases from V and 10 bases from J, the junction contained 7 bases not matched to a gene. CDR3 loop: CASSGGTGFYYTF. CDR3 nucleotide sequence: TGTGCCAGCAGTGGGGGGACAGGGTTTTACTACACCTTC.

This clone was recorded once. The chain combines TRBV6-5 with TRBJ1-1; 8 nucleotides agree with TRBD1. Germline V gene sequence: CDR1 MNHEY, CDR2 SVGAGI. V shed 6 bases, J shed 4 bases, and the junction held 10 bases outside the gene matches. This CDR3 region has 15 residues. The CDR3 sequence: CASRTWDRRVTEAFF. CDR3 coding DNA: TGTGCCAGCAGGACCTGGGACAGGCGCGTCACTGAAGCTTTCTTT.

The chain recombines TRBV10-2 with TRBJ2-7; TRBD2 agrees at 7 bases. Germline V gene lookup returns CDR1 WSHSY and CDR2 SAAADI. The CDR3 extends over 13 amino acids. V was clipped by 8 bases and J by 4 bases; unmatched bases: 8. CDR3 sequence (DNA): TGCGCCAGCCTAAGCGGGGCAATATACGAGCAGTACTTC. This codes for CASLSGAIYEQYF.

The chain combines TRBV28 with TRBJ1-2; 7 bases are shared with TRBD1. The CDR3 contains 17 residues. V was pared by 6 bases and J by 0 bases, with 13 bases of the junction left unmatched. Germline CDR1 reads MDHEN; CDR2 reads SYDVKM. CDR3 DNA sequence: TGTGCCAGCAGGTCTAAAGGTGGACAGGCTACTAACTATGGCTACACCTTC. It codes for CASRSKGGQATNYGYTF.

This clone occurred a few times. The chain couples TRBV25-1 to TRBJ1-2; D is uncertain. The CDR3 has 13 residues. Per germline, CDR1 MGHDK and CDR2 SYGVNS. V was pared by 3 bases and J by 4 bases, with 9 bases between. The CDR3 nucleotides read TGTGCCAGCAGTGAGCCGAACTCCTATGGCTACACCTTC. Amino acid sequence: CASSEPNSYGYTF.

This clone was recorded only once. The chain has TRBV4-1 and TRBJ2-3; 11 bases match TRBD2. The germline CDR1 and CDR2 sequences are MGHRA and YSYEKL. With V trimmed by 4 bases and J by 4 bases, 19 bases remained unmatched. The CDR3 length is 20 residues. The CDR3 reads CASSLHRPGTSGRNPDTQYF. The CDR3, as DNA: TGCGCCAGCAGCCTTCACCGGCCCGGGACTAGCGGCCGGAACCCAGATACGCAGTATTTT.

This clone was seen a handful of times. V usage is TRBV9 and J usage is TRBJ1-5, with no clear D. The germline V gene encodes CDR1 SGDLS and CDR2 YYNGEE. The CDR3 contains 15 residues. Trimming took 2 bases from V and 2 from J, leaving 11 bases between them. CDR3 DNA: TGTGCCAGCAGCGTGGGTACTGGTGGCAATCAGCCCCAGCATTTT. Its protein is CASSVGTGGNQPQHF.

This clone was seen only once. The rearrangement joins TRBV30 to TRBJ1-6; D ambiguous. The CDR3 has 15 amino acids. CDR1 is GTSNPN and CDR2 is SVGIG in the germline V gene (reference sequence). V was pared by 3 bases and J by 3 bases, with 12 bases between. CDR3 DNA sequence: TGTGCCTGGAGGGCACGGACGGACTATAATTCACCCCTCCACTTT. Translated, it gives CAWRARTDYNSPLHF.

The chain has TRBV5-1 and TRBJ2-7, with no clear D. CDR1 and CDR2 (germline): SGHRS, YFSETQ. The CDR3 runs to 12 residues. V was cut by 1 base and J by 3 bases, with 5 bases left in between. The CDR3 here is CASSLLNYEQYF. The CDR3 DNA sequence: TGCGCCAGCAGCTTGCTGAACTACGAGCAGTACTTC.

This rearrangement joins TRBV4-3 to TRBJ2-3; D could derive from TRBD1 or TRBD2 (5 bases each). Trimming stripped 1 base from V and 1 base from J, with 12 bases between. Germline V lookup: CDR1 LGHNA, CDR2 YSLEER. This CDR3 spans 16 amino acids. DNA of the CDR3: TGCGCCAGCAGCCAAGGGCAGGGAGATGGCACAGATACGCAGTATTTT. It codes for CASSQGQGDGTDTQYF.

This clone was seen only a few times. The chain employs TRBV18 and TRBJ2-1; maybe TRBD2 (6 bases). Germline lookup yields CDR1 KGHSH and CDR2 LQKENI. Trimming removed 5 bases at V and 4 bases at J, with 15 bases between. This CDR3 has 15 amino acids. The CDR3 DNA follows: TGTGCCAGCTCAACGGAGGGCCAACAGTACAATGAGCAGTTCTTC. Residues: CASSTEGQQYNEQFF. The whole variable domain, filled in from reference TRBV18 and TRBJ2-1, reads NAGVMQNPRHLVRRRGQEARLRCSPMKGHSHVYWYRQLPEEGLKFMVYLQKENIIDESGMPKERFSAEFPKEGPSILRIQQVVRGDSAAYFCASSTEGQQYNEQFFGPGTRLTVL.

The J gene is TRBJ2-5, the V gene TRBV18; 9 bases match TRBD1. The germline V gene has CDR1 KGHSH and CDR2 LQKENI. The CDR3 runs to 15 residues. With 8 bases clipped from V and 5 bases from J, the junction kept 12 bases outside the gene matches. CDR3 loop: CASQRAGQGGETQYF. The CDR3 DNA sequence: TGTGCCAGCCAACGGGCGGGACAGGGAGGCGAGACCCAGTACTTC.

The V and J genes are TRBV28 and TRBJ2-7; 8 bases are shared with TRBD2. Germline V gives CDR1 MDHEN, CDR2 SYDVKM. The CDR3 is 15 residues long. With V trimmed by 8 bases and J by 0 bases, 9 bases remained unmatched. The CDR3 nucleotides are TGTGCCAGCCGGAGTCCGGGGGGGAGCTCCTACGAGCAGTACTTC. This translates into CASRSPGGSSYEQYF.

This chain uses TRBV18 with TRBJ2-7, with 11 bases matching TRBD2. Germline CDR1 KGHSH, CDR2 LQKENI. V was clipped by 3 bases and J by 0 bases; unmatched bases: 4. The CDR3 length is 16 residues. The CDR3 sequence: CASSPGLAGSSYEQYF. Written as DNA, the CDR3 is TGTGCCAGCTCACCCGGACTAGCGGGCAGCTCCTACGAGCAGTACTTC.

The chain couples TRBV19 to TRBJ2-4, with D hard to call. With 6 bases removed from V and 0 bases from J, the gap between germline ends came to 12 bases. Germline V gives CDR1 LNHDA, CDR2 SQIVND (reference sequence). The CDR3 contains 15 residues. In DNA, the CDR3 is TGTGCCAGTAGGGTGGGGATTCTAGCCAAAAACATTCAGTACTTC. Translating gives CASRVGILAKNIQYF.